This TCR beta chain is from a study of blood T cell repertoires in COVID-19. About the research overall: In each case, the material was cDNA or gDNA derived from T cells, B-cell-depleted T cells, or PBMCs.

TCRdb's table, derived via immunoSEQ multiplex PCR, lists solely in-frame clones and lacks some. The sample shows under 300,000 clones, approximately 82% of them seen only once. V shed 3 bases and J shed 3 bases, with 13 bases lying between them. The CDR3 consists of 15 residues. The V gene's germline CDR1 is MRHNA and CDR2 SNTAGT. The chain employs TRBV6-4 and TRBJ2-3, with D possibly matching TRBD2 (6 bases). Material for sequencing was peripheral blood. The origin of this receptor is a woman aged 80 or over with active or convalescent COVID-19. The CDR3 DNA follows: TGTGCCAGCAGTGATCAGCTCGCGGGGACAGATACGCAGTATTTT. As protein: CASSDQLAGTDTQYF.